The clone carrying this T cell receptor beta chain was counted between two and nine times. As yet, its antigen is unknown. The sample comes from a study of CD8 T cells in ankylosing spondylitis. A single record per CDR3 protein comes from TCRdb applying MiXCR to the 5' RACE reads. This sample has about 540,000 distinct CDR3 sequences, with roughly 12% found just once. Regarding the study as a whole: In reactive arthritis synovial fluid and blood, some motif variants had been reported before. Significant enrichment of disease-linked clones was reportedly seen in matched ankylosing spondylitis synovial fluid. Disease-linked clones bore a CD8+ phenotype, appearing relatively rarely in peripheral blood. A motif in TCR beta, a set of eight highly homologous variants, appeared characteristic of ankylosing spondylitis blood.

The TCR comes from a male donor with ankylosing spondylitis. Sequencing was done on a sample of blood, either unsorted or a sorted T cell fraction (not recorded which).

CDR3: CAISPRSGQGASGRGNSYNEQFF. CDR3 in DNA: TGTGCCATCAGTCCCAGGTCCGGACAGGGGGCTAGCGGGAGGGGTAACTCCTACAATGAGCAGTTCTTC. The J gene is TRBJ2-1, the V gene TRBV10-3, with D possibly being TRBD2 (12 bases). V dropped 5 bases and J dropped 0 bases, with 35 bases sitting between them. Germline loops: CDR1 ENHRY, CDR2 SYGVKD. The CDR3 totals 23 residues.